The clone carrying this T cell receptor beta chain has a single count. Additional DNA sequences in this sample encode the identical CDR3. The V segment lost 3 bases and the J segment 7 bases; nucleotides outside the gene matches: 5. Germline CDR1 reads MGHDK; CDR2 reads SYGVNS. The CDR3 spans 14 residues. TCRdb's copy holds only in-frame clones and misses some; the assay was immunoSEQ multiplex PCR. The sample shows 180,000 or so clones, about 88% of them seen only once. This entry comes from a study of blood T cell repertoires in COVID-19. About the study: The cDNA or gDNA used as material had been derived from T cells, B-cell-depleted T cells, or PBMCs.

The chain has TRBV25-1 and TRBJ1-4, with 7 bases identical to TRBD1. The specimen sequenced was peripheral blood. The receptor was isolated from a man aged 18 to 29 with acute or convalescent COVID-19. CDR3 bases: TGTGCCAGCAGTGATTCAGGGGGGAGTGAAAAACTGTTTTTT. Its protein is CASSDSGGSEKLFF.